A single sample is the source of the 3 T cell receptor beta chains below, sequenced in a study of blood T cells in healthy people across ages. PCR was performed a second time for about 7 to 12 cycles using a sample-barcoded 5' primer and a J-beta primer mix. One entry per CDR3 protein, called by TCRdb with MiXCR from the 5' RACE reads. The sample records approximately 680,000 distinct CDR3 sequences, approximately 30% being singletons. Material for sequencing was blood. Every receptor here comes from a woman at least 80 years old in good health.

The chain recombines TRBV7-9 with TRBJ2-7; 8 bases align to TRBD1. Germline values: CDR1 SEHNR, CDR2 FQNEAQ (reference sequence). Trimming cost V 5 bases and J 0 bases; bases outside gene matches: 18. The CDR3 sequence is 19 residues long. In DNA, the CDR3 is TGTGCCAGCAGCCTCGGCTCAGGACAGGGCACAGGAGGCTCCTACGAGCAGTACTTC. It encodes CASSLGSGQGTGGSYEQYF.

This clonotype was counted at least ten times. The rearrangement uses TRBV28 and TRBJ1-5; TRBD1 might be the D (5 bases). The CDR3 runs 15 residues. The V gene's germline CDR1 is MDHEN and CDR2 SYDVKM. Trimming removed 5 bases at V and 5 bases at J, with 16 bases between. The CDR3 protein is CASSGNGEGDQPQHF. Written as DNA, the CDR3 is TGTGCCAGCAGTGGAAACGGGGAAGGGGATCAGCCCCAGCATTTT.

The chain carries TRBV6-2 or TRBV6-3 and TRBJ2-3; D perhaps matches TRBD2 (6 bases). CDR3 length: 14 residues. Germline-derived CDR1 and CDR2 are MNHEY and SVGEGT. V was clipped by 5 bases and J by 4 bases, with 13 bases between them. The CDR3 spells CASSGRGSADTQYF. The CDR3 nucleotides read TGTGCCAGCAGTGGGCGGGGTAGCGCAGATACGCAGTATTTT.